Listed below are T cell receptor beta chains from one sample, sequenced in a study of radiation and T cells in renal cell carcinoma. Repertoires were generated with immunoSEQ multiplex PCR, while TCRdb's copy carries only in-frame clones and drops some. Altogether tens of thousands of clones are present, over 70% being singletons, with the ten largest covering roughly 30%. The sample was blood, taken from a patient whose treatment included radiotherapy and nephrectomy. Source of these receptors: a man between 60 and 75 years old with renal cell carcinoma. Both conserved end residues are part of each CDR3. Fields, in order: clone size, J gene, V gene, D gene, CDR3 protein, CDR3 DNA. The D gene is left open where the match is weak. Clone size is given for some rows only: seen once, a few or many times, or a class if the clone is expanded.

>-|TRBJ1-1|TRBV11-3|-
CASSFSGSSTEAFF
TGTGCCAGCAGCTTCTCGGGTTCGAGCACTGAAGCTTTCTTT
>-|TRBJ1-1|TRBV7-8|-
CASSLRGAGTEAFF
TGTGCCAGCAGCCTCCGGGGGGCGGGCACTGAAGCTTTCTTT
>-|TRBJ1-2|TRBV30|-
CAWSVRPKDGNGYTF
TGTGCCTGGAGTGTACGTCCCAAAGATGGAAATGGCTACACCTTC
>-|TRBJ2-7|TRBV5-1|-
CASSRSGSYEQYF
TGCGCCAGCAGCAGGAGCGGCTCCTACGAGCAGTACTTC
>-|TRBJ2-5|TRBV7-3|-
CASSPTGLQETQYF
TGTGCCAGCAGCCCTACAGGGCTACAAGAGACCCAGTACTTC
>-|TRBJ1-2|TRBV28|-
CASSLWAATNYGYTF
TGTGCCAGCAGTTTATGGGCGGCCACTAACTATGGCTACACCTTC
>-|TRBJ1-4|TRBV15|-
CATSRERGAAEKLFF
TGTGCCACCAGCAGAGAGCGGGGGGCGGCCGAAAAACTGTTTTTT
>-|TRBJ1-1|TRBV18|-
CASSPNKGTEAFF
TGTGCCAGCTCACCTAACAAGGGCACTGAAGCTTTCTTT
>-|TRBJ2-7|TRBV5-1|TRBD1
CASSWTGGYEQYF
TGCGCCAGCAGCTGGACAGGGGGCTACGAGCAGTACTTC
>once|TRBJ2-7|TRBV27|TRBD2
CASSFRREPSYEQYF
TGTGCCAGCAGTTTCCGGCGGGAGCCATCCTACGAGCAGTACTTC
>once|TRBJ2-3|TRBV19|-
CATSRGYQGDTQYF
TGTGCCACCTCTCGGGGCTACCAGGGAGATACGCAGTATTTT
>-|TRBJ2-3|TRBV9|-
CASSVATRGGDHTQYF
TGTGCCAGCAGCGTAGCTACGAGAGGAGGGGACCACACGCAGTATTTT
>-|TRBJ2-5|TRBV2|TRBD2
CASNLAGGSGETQYF
TGTGCCAGCAACCTAGCGGGAGGATCGGGTGAGACCCAGTACTTC
>-|TRBJ2-1|TRBV25-1|-
CASSVVGDYNEQFF
TGTGCCAGCAGTGTCGTCGGGGACTACAATGAGCAGTTCTTC
>once|TRBJ2-7|TRBV6-1|-
CASGEARYEQYF
TGTGCCAGCGGTGAAGCCCGATACGAGCAGTACTTC
>few|TRBJ1-1|TRBV2|-
CASRSTENMNTEAFF
TGTGCCAGCAGATCAACTGAGAACATGAACACTGAAGCTTTCTTT
>-|TRBJ1-4|TRBV19|-
CASSMAPSYEKLFF
TGTGCCAGTAGTATGGCGCCTTCCTATGAAAAACTGTTTTTT
>-|TRBJ1-1|TRBV10-1|TRBD1
CASSARDRVGTEAFF
TGCGCCAGCAGTGCTCGAGACAGGGTGGGCACTGAAGCTTTCTTT
>-|TRBJ1-2|TRBV28|TRBD1
CASTLDKTGAYGYTF
TGTGCCAGCACTTTGGACAAGACAGGGGCCTATGGCTACACCTTC
>few|TRBJ1-5|TRBV7-8|TRBD1
CASSLWGTDNQPQHF
TGTGCCAGCAGCTTATGGGGGACAGATAATCAGCCCCAGCATTTT
>-|TRBJ1-2|TRBV6-5|-
CASSYFGGTDGYTF
TGTGCCAGCAGTTACTTCGGCGGAACCGATGGCTACACCTTC
>-|TRBJ2-5|TRBV5-1|-
CASRSNPGGEETQYF
TGCGCCAGCAGATCAAATCCGGGGGGCGAAGAGACCCAGTACTTC
>-|TRBJ1-2|TRBV7-2|-
CASSLRSGTFYGYTF
TGTGCCAGCAGCTTAAGGTCAGGGACTTTCTATGGCTACACCTTC
>-|TRBJ1-4|TRBV6-5|-
CASSSRQTRPGKLFF
TGTGCCAGCAGTTCTCGACAGACTCGGCCGGGAAAACTGTTTTTT
>-|TRBJ1-2|TRBV5-1|TRBD1
CASSWGDRQNYGYTF
TGCGCCAGCAGCTGGGGGGACAGGCAGAACTATGGCTACACCTTC
>few|TRBJ2-3|TRBV14|-
CASSQSDTGGTDTQYF
TGTGCCAGCAGCCAGTCGGACACGGGGGGCACAGATACGCAGTATTTT
>many|TRBJ1-2|TRBV29-1|-
CSVEALVGHLLRGYTF
TGCAGCGTTGAGGCATTGGTGGGACACCTACTCCGCGGCTACACCTTC
>-|TRBJ1-1|TRBV4-3|-
CASSQGRRVGTFF
TGCGCCAGCAGCCAAGGCAGGAGGGTGGGAACTTTCTTT
>once|TRBJ2-7|TRBV18|TRBD2
CASSPMGEGLGEQYF
TGTGCCAGCTCACCAATGGGGGAGGGCCTAGGCGAGCAGTACTTC
>-|TRBJ2-7|TRBV18|TRBD2
CASSTSGLIPFQYF
TGTGCCAGCTCAACTTCGGGACTAATCCCATTCCAGTACTTC
>-|TRBJ2-1|TRBV7-3|TRBD2
CASRLGLAGQDEQFF
TGTGCCAGCAGGTTGGGACTAGCGGGCCAGGATGAGCAGTTCTTC
>-|TRBJ2-3|TRBV4-3|TRBD2
CASSQGTSGNPDTQYF
TGCGCCAGCAGCCAAGGGACTAGCGGGAACCCAGATACGCAGTATTTT
>few|TRBJ2-5|TRBV7-9|TRBD1
CASSPGTGGETQYF
TGTGCCAGCAGCCCCGGGACAGGAGGGGAGACCCAGTACTTC
>-|TRBJ2-3|TRBV4-3|-
CASSQEFGTYTDTQYF
TGCGCCAGCAGCCAAGAATTTGGGACCTACACAGATACGCAGTATTTT
>few|TRBJ1-1|TRBV10-3|-
CAISDRGGGHTEAFF
TGTGCCATCAGTGATCGGGGCGGTGGACACACTGAAGCTTTCTTT
>-|TRBJ2-5|TRBV18|TRBD1
CASSPELTGGRETQYF
TGTGCCAGCTCACCGGAATTAACAGGGGGCAGAGAGACCCAGTACTTC
>-|TRBJ2-2|TRBV5-1|TRBD1
CASRGGQGDPGELFF
TGCGCCAGCAGAGGGGGACAGGGGGATCCCGGGGAGCTGTTTTTT
>-|TRBJ2-5|TRBV20-1|-
CSAGEETQYF
TGCAGTGCTGGGGAAGAGACCCAGTACTTC
>-|TRBJ2-1|TRBV19|TRBD2
CASRPTSVYNEQFF
TGTGCCAGTAGGCCGACTAGCGTCTACAATGAGCAGTTCTTC
>-|TRBJ1-5|TRBV15|-
CATSRDRRSNQPQHF
TGTGCCACCAGCAGAGATCGCCGGAGCAATCAGCCCCAGCATTTT
>once|TRBJ1-1|TRBV18|TRBD1
CASSRQGALTEAFF
TGTGCCAGCTCACGACAGGGGGCTCTGACTGAAGCTTTCTTT
>-|TRBJ2-7|TRBV5-1|TRBD2
CASSRTSGRILSYEQYF
TGCGCCAGCAGCCGGACTAGCGGGAGAATTTTGAGTTACGAGCAGTACTTC
>-|TRBJ2-1|TRBV19|TRBD2
CASSSIAGDYNEQFF
TGTGCCAGTAGTTCTATAGCGGGAGACTACAATGAGCAGTTCTTC
>once|TRBJ2-5|TRBV5-5|TRBD2
CASSLPKELARTYQETQYF
TGTGCCAGCAGCCTACCGAAAGAACTAGCGCGGACCTACCAAGAGACCCAGTACTTC
>once|TRBJ2-7|TRBV5-1|TRBD1
CASSADRGQAYEQYF
TGCGCCAGCAGCGCGGACAGGGGACAGGCCTACGAGCAGTACTTC
>-|TRBJ1-1|TRBV5-6|-
CASSEQREEAFF
TGTGCCAGCAGCGAACAGCGGGAGGAAGCTTTCTTT
>-|TRBJ2-3|TRBV19|TRBD2
CASKTGGWTDTQYF
TGTGCCAGTAAGACGGGAGGATGGACAGATACGCAGTATTTT
>few|TRBJ2-1|TRBV7-9|-
CASSLGRHNEQFF
TGTGCCAGCAGCTTAGGTAGACACAATGAGCAGTTCTTC
>-|TRBJ1-5|TRBV10-3|-
CAISEQGGNQPQHF
TGTGCCATCAGTGAACAGGGAGGAAATCAGCCCCAGCATTTT
>-|TRBJ1-2|TRBV7-2|-
CASRTGSNYGYTF
TGTGCCAGCAGGACAGGCTCTAACTATGGCTACACCTTC
>-|TRBJ1-2|TRBV5-6|TRBD1
CASSLGTAVMDGYTF
TGTGCCAGCAGCTTAGGGACAGCCGTGATGGATGGCTACACCTTC
>-|TRBJ1-1|TRBV4-3|-
CASSQDRRVNTEAFF
TGCGCCAGCAGCCAAGATAGGAGGGTGAACACTGAAGCTTTCTTT
>-|TRBJ2-1|TRBV6-6|-
CASSLQGWTNNEQFF
TGTGCCAGCAGCCTACAGGGTTGGACGAACAATGAGCAGTTCTTC